The 29 T cell receptor beta chains in this list originate from one sample, sequenced in a study of blood T cell repertoires in COVID-19. The method was immunoSEQ multiplex PCR; TCRdb's version includes in-frame clones alone and lacks a portion of them. The data contain 150,000 to 200,000 clones, around 87% of them singletons. The sequenced material came from peripheral blood. These TCRs come from a man aged 40-49 years with active or convalescent COVID-19.

The chain joins TRBV6-2 or TRBV6-3 to TRBJ1-1, with D tentatively TRBD1 (5 bases). Germline V gives CDR1 MNHEY, CDR2 SVGEGT. V lost 4 bases to trimming and J lost 4 bases, with 19 bases between them. The CDR3 has 16 residues. The CDR3, as DNA: TGTGCCAGCAGTTCCTACTATCCGGGGGACGGCACTGAAGCTTTCTTT. It codes for CASSSYYPGDGTEAFF.

The chain combines TRBV5-1 with TRBJ2-5; D is perhaps TRBD1 (7 bases). V lost 2 bases, J lost 5 bases, and 16 bases lay in between. The CDR3 covers 15 residues. Germline CDR1 reads SGHRS; CDR2 reads YFSETQ. CDR3 nucleotides: TGCGCCAGCAGCTTAACCCAGGGGGGTCGGGAGACCCAGTACTTC. Translating it yields CASSLTQGGRETQYF.

This clone occurred once. This chain joins TRBV14 and TRBJ1-6; possible D gene TRBD1, 6 bases. The CDR3 loop spans 14 amino acids. Trimming removed 5 bases at V and 5 bases at J, with 10 bases between. CDR1 is SGHDN and CDR2 is FVKESK in the germline V gene. The CDR3 loop reads CASSTRTDNSPLHF. The CDR3 DNA sequence: TGTGCCAGCAGCACTCGGACAGATAATTCACCCCTCCACTTT.

The chain employs TRBV7-2 and TRBJ1-3; 7 nucleotides match TRBD1. Germline-derived CDR1 and CDR2 are SGHTA and FQGNSA. V was clipped by 4 bases and J by 0 bases; unmatched bases: 6. The length of the CDR3 is 16 residues. CDR3 DNA sequence: TGTGCCAGCAGCTGGGGACAGATCAGCTCTGGAAACACCATATATTTT. Its protein product is CASSWGQISSGNTIYF.

The rearrangement links TRBV6-6 to TRBJ1-2; 9 positions agree with TRBD1. The germline gives CDR1 MNHNY, CDR2 SVGAGI (reference sequence). The CDR3 has 15 residues. V shed 6 bases, J shed 4 bases, and the junction held 9 bases outside the gene matches. This CDR3 reads CASRDPGQGLYGYTF. CDR3 nucleotide sequence: TGTGCCAGCAGAGACCCGGGACAGGGCCTCTATGGCTACACCTTC.

The V and J genes are TRBV19 and TRBJ2-5, with 9 bases that match TRBD2. V was pared by 5 bases and J by 2 bases, with 12 bases of the junction left unmatched. The germline CDR1 and CDR2 sequences are LNHDA and SQIVND (reference sequence). The CDR3 totals 17 residues. The CDR3 loop is CASSSRWLAGAQETQYF. In nucleotides, the CDR3 is TGTGCCAGTAGTTCCCGATGGTTAGCGGGGGCACAAGAGACCCAGTACTTC.

The chain carries TRBV19 and TRBJ2-7, with TRBD2 identical over 9 bases. CDR1 LNHDA and CDR2 SQIVND come from the germline V gene (reference sequence). Trimming removed 8 bases from V and 3 bases from J; junction bases left unmatched: 5. This CDR3 contains 13 residues. CDR3 in amino acids: CASQASGDYEQYF. The DNA of the CDR3 is TGTGCCAGTCAGGCTAGCGGGGACTACGAGCAGTACTTC.

With regard to this clone: This same CDR3 is encoded by further DNA sequences in the sample. This CDR3 is CASSEGGNQPQHF. CDR3 bases: TGTGCCAGCAGTGAGGGGGGGAATCAGCCCCAGCATTTT. The chain uses TRBV6-1 and TRBJ1-5; possible D gene TRBD1, 5 bases. The V end was cut by 3 bases, the J end by 4 bases, with 7 bases between. Germline lookup yields CDR1 MNHNS and CDR2 SASEGT. The CDR3 totals 13 residues.

The chain uses TRBV9 and TRBJ2-1; perhaps TRBD1 as D (5 bases). V lost 0 bases and J lost 7, with 11 bases in between. The CDR3 is 14 amino acids. Germline-derived CDR1 and CDR2 are SGDLS and YYNGEE. The CDR3 is CASSVGGGRNEQFF. The CDR3 DNA reads TGTGCCAGCAGCGTAGGGGGCGGAAGGAATGAGCAGTTCTTC.

The rearrangement links TRBV28 to TRBJ2-6, with 13 bases matching TRBD2. Germline trimming cut 5 bases from V and 4 bases from J; bases unmatched to any gene: 8. Germline V gene data show CDR1 as MDHEN and CDR2 as SYDVKM. The CDR3 is 18 amino acids. Written as DNA, the CDR3 is TGTGCCAGCAGTCCCACCGGACTAGCGGGGGTCGGGGCCAACGTCCTGACTTTC. Residues: CASSPTGLAGVGANVLTF.

The chain couples TRBV5-1 to TRBJ1-2; D call uncertain. Germline values: CDR1 SGHRS, CDR2 YFSETQ. The CDR3 length is 13 residues. V was shortened by 2 bases and J by 2 bases, with 7 bases between the two germline ends. CDR3 in amino acids: CASSLGGNYGYTF. The CDR3 coding sequence is TGCGCCAGCAGCTTAGGAGGGAACTATGGCTACACCTTC.

This chain uses TRBV12-3 or TRBV12-4 with TRBJ2-7; weak D call: TRBD1 (5 bases). This CDR3 contains 12 residues. The V end was cut by 2 bases, the J end by 5 bases, with 7 bases between. CDR3 protein: CASSLRGNEQYF. In nucleotides, the CDR3 is TGTGCCAGCAGTTTAAGGGGAAACGAGCAGTACTTC.

V and J are TRBV3-1 (or the pseudogene TRBV3-2) and TRBJ1-4, with TRBD1 matching over 7 bases. The germline CDR1 and CDR2 sequences are LGHDT and YNNKEL (reference sequence). With V trimmed by 6 bases and J by 7 bases, 11 bases remained unmatched. This CDR3 is 15 amino acids long. The CDR3 region has the DNA TGTGCCAGCAGTCAATCAGGGGGATCACGTGAAAAACTGTTTTTT. It translates to CASSQSGGSREKLFF.

The chain employs TRBV5-4 and TRBJ2-5, with D possibly matching TRBD2 (5 bases). The CDR3 is 14 residues long. With 4 bases removed from V and 3 bases from J, the gap between germline ends came to 13 bases. The V gene's germline CDR1 is SGHNT and CDR2 YYREEE (reference sequence). CDR3 sequence (DNA): TGTGCCAGCAGCGGCGGGCAGCCCAAAGAGACCCAGTACTTC. This gives the protein CASSGGQPKETQYF.

The rearrangement joins TRBV5-4 to TRBJ1-5; 7 bases are a match to TRBD1. CDR1 is SGHNT and CDR2 is YYREEE in the germline V gene (reference sequence). The CDR3 runs to 15 residues. V gave up 0 bases and J gave up 6 bases; unmatched junction bases: 6. CDR3 sequence: CASSLDQGVVQPQHF. The CDR3 DNA reads as TGTGCCAGCAGCTTGGATCAGGGGGTGGTTCAGCCCCAGCATTTT. The full variable domain, rest sourced from reference TRBV5-4 and TRBJ1-5, is ETGVTQSPTHLIKTRGQQVTLRCSSQSGHNTVSWYQQALGQGPQFIFQYYREEENGRGNFPPRFSGLQFPNYSSELNVNALELDDSALYLCASSLDQGVVQPQHFGDGTRLSIL.

The chain employs TRBV10-1 and TRBJ2-2, with a possible D match to TRBD1 (6 bases). The CDR3 length is 15 residues. Per the germline V gene, CDR1 is WNHNN and CDR2 is SYGVQD (reference sequence). Trimming shortened V by 1 base and J by 1 base, and 7 bases separated the two germline ends. The CDR3 DNA reads as TGCGCCAGCAGTGAGTTGACAGGGAACACCGGGGAGCTGTTTTTT. This encodes CASSELTGNTGELFF.

The chain links TRBV6-1 to TRBJ2-7, with 7 positions matching TRBD2. The germline V gene has CDR1 MNHNS and CDR2 SASEGT. V gave up 2 bases and J gave up 5 bases; unmatched junction bases: 6. This CDR3 spans 14 amino acids. The CDR3 is CASSERARGDEQYF. The DNA for the CDR3 is TGTGCCAGCAGTGAAAGGGCCCGGGGGGACGAGCAGTACTTC.

The J gene is TRBJ1-2, the V gene TRBV11-2; D not certain. CDR3 length: 12 residues. CDR1 is SGHAT, CDR2 FQNNGV, per germline. The germline V and J ends were trimmed by 2 bases and 8 bases, with 9 bases remaining between them. Here the CDR3 DNA reads TGTGCCAGCAGCTTAAAGCCGGTCGGCTACACCTTC. It codes for CASSLKPVGYTF.

CDR3 sequence (DNA): TGTGCCAGCGGCCGACAGGAGTCCTACGAGCAGTACTTC. Translation: CASGRQESYEQYF. The chain couples TRBV6-2 or TRBV6-3 to TRBJ2-7, with a tentative D call TRBD1 (6 bases). CDR1 MNHEY and CDR2 SVGEGT come from the germline V gene. This CDR3 is built from 13 residues. Trimming pared 8 bases from V and 1 base from J, leaving 12 bases between.

The chain links TRBV18 to TRBJ2-4, with 8 bases identical to TRBD1. CDR1 KGHSH and CDR2 LQKENI come from the germline V gene. The CDR3 covers 15 residues. Trimming took 6 bases from V and 11 from J; bases not matched to a gene: 15. For the CDR3, the DNA is TGTGCCAGCTCCCAGAGTCCGGGACAGGCCTTCTTTCAGTACTTC. As protein: CASSQSPGQAFFQYF. Supplemented by reference TRBV18 and TRBJ2-4, the full variable domain reads NAGVMQNPRHLVRRRGQEARLRCSPMKGHSHVYWYRQLPEEGLKFMVYLQKENIIDESGMPKERFSAEFPKEGPSILRIQQVVRGDSAAYFCASSQSPGQAFFQYFGAGTRLSVL.

The gene calls are TRBV5-1 and TRBJ2-2; 10 bases map to TRBD2. This CDR3 is built from 17 residues. Germline V CDR1 and CDR2: SGHRS, YFSETQ. Trimming cost V 0 bases and J 1 base; bases outside gene matches: 3. Here the CDR3 DNA reads TGCGCCAGCAGCTTGGCTAGCGGGGGAAAGAACACCGGGGAGCTGTTTTTT. It encodes CASSLASGGKNTGELFF.

This clone has just one count. V is TRBV6-5 and J is TRBJ2-1; 10 bases align to TRBD2. The CDR3 has 13 amino acids. Trimming cost V 6 bases and J 10 bases; bases outside gene matches: 6. The germline V gene has CDR1 MNHEY and CDR2 SVGAGI. In nucleotides, the CDR3 is TGTGCCAGCAGGTTTAGCGGGGGGCCCGAGCAGTTCTTC. It specifies CASRFSGGPEQFF.

Many counts were recorded for this clone. The chain combines TRBV6-2 or TRBV6-3 with TRBJ2-1, with 7 positions matching TRBD1. Germline lookup yields CDR1 MNHEY and CDR2 SVGEGT. V lost 4 bases to trimming and J lost 2 bases; unmatched junction nucleotides: 2. CDR3 length: 14 amino acids. The CDR3 protein is CASSFGTAYNEQFF. CDR3 in DNA: TGTGCCAGCAGTTTCGGGACAGCCTACAATGAGCAGTTCTTC.

The chain uses TRBV28 and TRBJ1-5, with a possible D match to TRBD1 (5 bases). The CDR3 covers 13 residues. CDR1 and CDR2 from the germline V gene are MDHEN and SYDVKM. V lost 7 bases and J lost 4, with 11 bases in between. CDR3 in DNA: TGTGCCAGCAAGGGAGGGGTTAATCAGCCCCAGCATTTT. It translates to CASKGGVNQPQHF.

This clone was detected only once. The rearrangement joins TRBV11-2 to TRBJ2-1; D gene uncertain. CDR1 and CDR2 (germline): SGHAT, FQNNGV. The CDR3 runs to 14 residues. V was clipped by 5 bases and J by 5 bases, with 13 bases between them. The CDR3 is CASSRGSENNEQFF. The CDR3 coding sequence is TGTGCCAGCAGCCGAGGATCGGAGAACAATGAGCAGTTCTTC.

The CDR3 DNA is TGTGCCAGCAGCTTAAGGACAGAAACCCAGAAAGAGACCCAGTACTTC. Translated, it gives CASSLRTETQKETQYF. The gene calls are TRBV13 and TRBJ2-5, with D possibly being TRBD1 (6 bases). The CDR3 contains 16 residues. The ends were cut back, 2 bases at V and 3 bases at J, with 16 bases in the middle. Germline CDR1 reads PRHDT; CDR2 reads FYEKMQ (reference sequence).

The chain carries TRBV14 and TRBJ2-7, with D maybe TRBD1 (7 bases). The CDR3 totals 14 residues. Between the trimmed V and J ends, which lost 1 base and 6 bases, there was a span of 13 bases. Germline V gives CDR1 SGHDN, CDR2 FVKESK. CDR3 residues: CASSQARQGGEQYF. CDR3 sequence (DNA): TGTGCCAGCAGCCAAGCGCGGCAGGGGGGCGAGCAGTACTTC.

This clone was detected only a few times. The chain combines TRBV7-2 with TRBJ1-1, with 12 bases that match TRBD1. CDR3 length: 17 residues. Trimming took 3 bases from V and 3 from J; bases not matched to a gene: 8. Germline V lookup: CDR1 SGHTA, CDR2 FQGNSA. This chain's CDR3 is CASSLPGTGGDYTEAFF. CDR3 nucleotides: TGTGCCAGCAGCTTGCCCGGGACAGGGGGCGACTACACTGAAGCTTTCTTT.

The rearrangement joins TRBV28 to TRBJ2-7; TRBD2 agrees at 8 bases. This CDR3 spans 15 amino acids. The V segment lost 5 bases and the J segment 5 bases; nucleotides outside the gene matches: 11. Germline V gene data show CDR1 as MDHEN and CDR2 as SYDVKM. CDR3: CASSVTGTSHDEQYF. DNA of the CDR3: TGTGCCAGCAGTGTAACCGGGACTAGTCATGACGAGCAGTACTTC. Based on the CDR3 plus reference TRBV28 and TRBJ2-7, the full variable domain is DVKVTQSSRYLVKRTGEKVFLECVQDMDHENMFWYRQDPGLGLRLIYFSYDVKMKEKGDIPEGYSVSREKKERFSLILESASTNQTSMYLCASSVTGTSHDEQYFGPGTRLTVT.